The 14 T cell receptor beta chains below all came from one sample that was sequenced in a study of beta chain features in type 1 diabetes. Study findings and constraints: Shorter TCRB CDR3s, moderately but significantly so, marked every one of the four CD4+ subsets in Type 1 diabetes patients.

Antigens of these TCRs are unknown. TCRB transcripts that were expressed got sequenced, as all of the isolated RNA had been reverse transcribed. Profiled with immunoSEQ multiplex PCR; TCRdb holds only in-frame clones, not every one. The sample shows 150,000 to 180,000 clones, around 10% of them seen only once. Sequencing was done on a sample of central memory CD4+ T cells from blood. The source is a man under 40 with type 1 diabetes.

The CDR3 DNA sequence: TGTGCCATCAGTGACCAGGGCTGGAACGAGCAGTACTTC. Translation: CAISDQGWNEQYF. This chain connects TRBV10-3 to TRBJ2-7; the D gene is possibly TRBD1 (5 bases). Germline lookup yields CDR1 ENHRY and CDR2 SYGVKD. The ends were cut back, 3 bases at V and 5 bases at J, with 11 bases in the middle. This CDR3 comprises 13 residues.

This clone was observed a few times. The chain couples TRBV18 to TRBJ2-7, with D perhaps matching TRBD2 (6 bases). Trimming pared 0 bases from V and 6 bases from J, leaving 12 bases between. Germline values: CDR1 KGHSH, CDR2 LQKENI. The CDR3 contains 14 residues. CDR3 coding DNA: TGTGCCAGCTCACCACCGTGGCAGGGAGGCGAGCAGTACTTC. This translates into CASSPPWQGGEQYF.

CDR3 in amino acids: CAARTSEVEQYF. CDR3 sequence (DNA): TGTGCCGCCCGGACTAGCGAGGTCGAGCAGTACTTC. The genes are TRBV7-2 and TRBJ2-7; 9 bases are a match to TRBD2. The CDR3 has 12 amino acids. Germline V gene lookup returns CDR1 SGHTA and CDR2 FQGNSA. J gave up 6 bases and V 11 bases, and 8 bases lay outside the gene matches.

This clone came up a few times. The V call is TRBV18, the J call TRBJ2-1; D perhaps matches TRBD2 (5 bases). The CDR3 loop spans 13 amino acids. The V and J ends lost 4 bases and 6 bases respectively, with 10 bases between them. The germline V gene has CDR1 KGHSH and CDR2 LQKENI. CDR3 in amino acids: CASSLGAFNEQFF. The DNA for the CDR3 is TGTGCCAGCTCACTGGGAGCTTTCAATGAGCAGTTCTTC.

This clone was seen more than once but under ten times. V and J are TRBV13 and TRBJ2-1; D perhaps matches TRBD2 (6 bases). The germline gives CDR1 PRHDT, CDR2 FYEKMQ (reference sequence). V dropped 2 bases and J dropped 9 bases, with 8 bases sitting between them. The CDR3 length is 12 residues. The DNA for the CDR3 is TGTGCCAGCAGCTTAAAGGGAGGTGAGCAGTTCTTC. Amino acid sequence: CASSLKGGEQFF.

This clone was seen only a few times. V gene TRBV7-3 combines with J gene TRBJ2-1; 10 bases map to TRBD2. V dropped 5 bases and J dropped 8; count of bases not matched to a gene: 3. CDR1 and CDR2 (germline): SGHTA, FQGTGA. CDR3 length: 13 residues. CDR3 protein: CASSPGTSDEQFF. The CDR3 DNA reads as TGTGCCAGCAGCCCCGGGACTAGCGATGAGCAGTTCTTC.

V usage is TRBV28 and J usage is TRBJ2-2, with 9 bases lining up with TRBD1. CDR1 is MDHEN, CDR2 SYDVKM, per germline. The CDR3 runs 14 residues. V trimming: 7 bases; J trimming: 4 bases; junction bases outside the gene matches: 4. CDR3 amino acids: CASTGTGSTGELFF. In DNA, the CDR3 is TGTGCCAGCACAGGGACAGGGAGCACCGGGGAGCTGTTTTTT.

The V gene is TRBV6-5, the J gene TRBJ1-2, with D hard to call. Germline-derived CDR1 and CDR2 are MNHEY and SVGAGI. This CDR3 comprises 11 residues. V lost 6 bases to trimming and J lost 4 bases, with 6 bases between them. The CDR3 bases are TGTGCCAGCAGAGGAGTCTATGGCTACACCTTC. It yields the protein CASRGVYGYTF.

This clone was seen a few times. This chain connects TRBV7-8 to TRBJ1-5; D gene ambiguous. The CDR3 is made up of 15 amino acids. V was pared by 5 bases and J by 5 bases, with 16 bases between. Germline CDR1 reads SGHVS; CDR2 reads FQNEAQ. Here the CDR3 DNA reads TGTGCCAGCAGCCAGTCGGGAGAGTTAGATCAGCCCCAGCATTTT. Encoded protein: CASSQSGELDQPQHF.

This clone was found a few times. This chain uses TRBV29-1 with TRBJ2-5; 12 nucleotides match TRBD2. V trimming: 6 bases; J trimming: 5 bases; junction bases outside the gene matches: 7. CDR3 length equals 14 residues. Germline values: CDR1 SQVTM, CDR2 ANQGSEA. CDR3 sequence: CSVAGLAGSETQYF. The CDR3 DNA reads as TGCAGCGTCGCTGGACTAGCGGGATCGGAGACCCAGTACTTC.

This clone appeared a few times. This chain uses TRBV4-2 with TRBJ2-7; 7 nucleotides match TRBD2. The CDR3 loop spans 16 amino acids. Germline lookup yields CDR1 LGHNA and CDR2 YNFKEQ. Losses at the gene ends were 1 base for V and 0 bases for J; bases not matched to a gene: 6. The CDR3 DNA follows: TGTGCCAGCAGCCAAGCTGGCGGGGGTAACTCCTACGAGCAGTACTTC. Amino acids: CASSQAGGGNSYEQYF.

This clone turned up a few times. V gene TRBV5-1 combines with J gene TRBJ2-1, with TRBD2 identical over 12 bases. The CDR3 is made up of 17 amino acids. Per germline, CDR1 SGHRS and CDR2 YFSETQ. Germline trimming cut 2 bases from V and 15 bases from J; bases unmatched to any gene: 18. The CDR3 protein is CASSLSPEASGREHGFF. The CDR3 nucleotides read TGCGCCAGCAGCTTATCCCCCGAGGCTAGCGGGAGGGAACACGGGTTCTTC.

This chain uses TRBV7-3 with TRBJ2-3, with 8 bases lining up with TRBD2. This CDR3 has 17 amino acids. The trim removed 5 bases at V and 0 bases at J, leaving 10 bases unmatched. Germline CDR1 and CDR2: SGHTA and FQGTGA. The CDR3 DNA sequence: TGTGCCAGCAGCCCGGGACTAGGGATTACTAGCACAGATACGCAGTATTTT. Translated, it gives CASSPGLGITSTDTQYF.

The V and J genes are TRBV7-8 and TRBJ2-5; unclear D gene. V was clipped by 2 bases and J by 4 bases, with 8 bases between them. The CDR3 totals 13 residues. The germline V gene encodes CDR1 SGHVS and CDR2 FQNEAQ. CDR3 in DNA: TGTGCCAGCAGCTTACAGATTGGAGAGACCCAGTACTTC. Translated, it gives CASSLQIGETQYF.